One T cell receptor beta chain is described in this entry. Measured with immunoSEQ multiplex PCR; TCRdb has only the in-frame clones, and not every one. The table shows some 220,000 clones, with roughly 84% occurring only once. The data are from a study of blood T cell repertoires in COVID-19. Sequencing input: peripheral blood. The TCR comes from a man aged 45 to 65 who had recovered from COVID-19.

The CDR3 is CASNVIKRETQYF. CDR3 nucleotide sequence: TGTGCCAGCAACGTTATAAAGCGGGAGACCCAGTACTTC. The rearrangement uses TRBV2 and TRBJ2-5; perhaps TRBD2 as D (5 bases). Trimming took off 7 bases at V and 5 bases at J, with 14 bases between the two ends. The CDR3 sequence is 13 residues long. CDR1 SNHLY and CDR2 FYNNEI come from the germline V gene.